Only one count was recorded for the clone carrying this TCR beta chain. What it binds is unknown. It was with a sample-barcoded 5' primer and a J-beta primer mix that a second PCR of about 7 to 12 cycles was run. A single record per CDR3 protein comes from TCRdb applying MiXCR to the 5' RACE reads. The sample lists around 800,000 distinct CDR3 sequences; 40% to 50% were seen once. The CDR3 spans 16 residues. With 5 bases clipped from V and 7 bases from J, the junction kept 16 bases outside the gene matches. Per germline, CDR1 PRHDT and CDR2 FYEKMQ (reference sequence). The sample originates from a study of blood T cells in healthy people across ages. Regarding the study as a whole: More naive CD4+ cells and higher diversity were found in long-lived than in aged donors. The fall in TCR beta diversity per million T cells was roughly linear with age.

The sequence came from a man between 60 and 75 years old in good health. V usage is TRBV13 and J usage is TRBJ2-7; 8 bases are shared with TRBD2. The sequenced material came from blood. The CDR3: CASSRSGRRPYNEQYF. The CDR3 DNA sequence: TGTGCCAGCAGCCGGAGCGGGAGAAGACCCTACAATGAGCAGTACTTC.